Listed below are T cell receptor beta chains from one sample, sequenced in a study of blood T cell repertoires in COVID-19. The repertoire was sequenced with immunoSEQ multiplex PCR; TCRdb's copy has only in-frame clones and lacks some. The repertoire holds hundreds of thousands of clones, with 75% to 90% as singletons. Sequenced input: PBMCs or T cells enriched from blood (not recorded which). All receptors derive from a young woman who had been exposed to COVID-19. The CDR3 runs from the conserved cysteine through the conserved F or W. A D gene is named only where the DNA matches it firmly. Expanded clones get a size class; other rows say once, few or many, or leave the size out.

cdr3_aa cdr3_nt v_call d_call j_call clone_size
CAWGQGKATVYGYTF TGTGCCTGGGGACAGGGAAAAGCGACGGTCTATGGCTACACCTTC TRBV30 TRBD1 TRBJ1-2 -
CASSLGRGGPNEQFF TGCGCCAGCAGCCTGGGGCGGGGGGGCCCCAATGAGCAGTTCTTC TRBV5-1 TRBD2 TRBJ2-1 -
CASSLESGTSTDTQYF TGTGCCAGCAGCTTAGAAAGTGGGACTAGCACAGATACGCAGTATTTT TRBV7-2 - TRBJ2-3 -
CASTEGASEAFF TGTGCCAGCACAGAGGGGGCGTCTGAAGCTTTCTTT TRBV28 TRBD1 TRBJ1-1 -
CASSIAVGAPNTGELFF TGTGCCAGTAGTATAGCTGTAGGGGCGCCGAACACCGGGGAGCTGTTTTTT TRBV19 - TRBJ2-2 -
CASSPDTGVYGYTF TGTGCCAGCAGCCCCGATACAGGAGTCTATGGCTACACCTTC TRBV7-3 - TRBJ1-2 -
CAVKGGRSYEQYF TGTGCCGTCAAGGGAGGCAGATCCTACGAGCAGTACTTC TRBV6-5 - TRBJ2-7 -
CASSEYWDREGEAFF TGTGCCAGCAGTGAATATTGGGACAGGGAAGGGGAAGCTTTCTTT TRBV25-1 TRBD1 TRBJ1-1 -
CASSLGQGDAEAFF TGCGCCAGCAGCTTGGGACAGGGGGACGCTGAAGCTTTCTTT TRBV5-1 TRBD1 TRBJ1-1 -
CASSIGHLGGLGYTF TGTGCCAGCAGCATCGGGCATCTTGGAGGGTTGGGCTACACCTTC TRBV5-4 - TRBJ1-2 -
CASSYGTAINEQFF TGTGCCAGCAGCTATGGGACAGCCATCAATGAGCAGTTCTTC TRBV7-9 TRBD1 TRBJ2-1 -
CASSIGPGQGDRGTEAFF TGTGCCAGTAGTATAGGACCGGGACAGGGGGATCGCGGGACTGAAGCTTTCTTT TRBV19 TRBD1 TRBJ1-1 -
CASSFRDRADLDGYTF TGTGCCAGCAGCTTCCGGGACAGGGCGGACCTTGATGGCTACACCTTC TRBV5-6 TRBD1 TRBJ1-2 few
CASSRRQGRSSGNTIYF TGTGCCAGCAGCCGGCGTCAAGGGAGAAGCTCTGGAAACACCATATATTTT TRBV7-2 - TRBJ1-3 -
CASSSTGVGAEGSYNEQFF TGTGCCAGCAGCTCAACAGGGGTCGGCGCGGAGGGCTCCTACAATGAGCAGTTCTTC TRBV7-9 - TRBJ2-1 -
CASSQVNFHGYTF TGTGCCAGCAGCCAAGTAAACTTCCATGGCTACACCTTC TRBV3-1/TRBV3-2 - TRBJ1-2 -
CASSLRGPRGQGGPGNTIYF TGTGCCAGCAGTTTAAGAGGGCCGCGAGGACAGGGGGGACCTGGAAACACCATATATTTT TRBV27 TRBD1 TRBJ1-3 -
CAWSLGLLGGYGYTF TGTGCCTGGAGTCTTGGGCTCCTGGGGGGCTATGGCTACACCTTC TRBV30 - TRBJ1-2 -
CSSLGGAGSYNEQFF TGCAGCTCCCTGGGGGGGGCCGGCTCCTACAATGAGCAGTTCTTC TRBV29-1 - TRBJ2-1 -
CASSSRQAGYTF TGTGCCAGCAGCTCCCGACAGGCGGGCTACACCTTC TRBV3-1/TRBV3-2 - TRBJ1-2 -